The 10 T cell receptor beta chains listed next were all sequenced from one sample in a study of cytomegalovirus exposure and HLA in healthy donors. Vbeta (60) and Jbeta (13) primers were used in the PCR. The method was immunoSEQ multiplex PCR; TCRdb's version includes in-frame clones alone and lacks a portion of them. The repertoire consists of some 95,000 clones, with around 84% occurring once and the leading ten covering roughly 4.3%. The sequenced sample was PBMCs. These TCRs come from a woman in her 40s in good health and CMV-seropositive.

The CDR3 DNA is TGCGCCAGCAGCTTGGCCTTGGTCGGGAGTGGGGCAGATACGCAGTATTTT. Its protein is CASSLALVGSGADTQYF. The rearrangement joins TRBV5-1 to TRBJ2-3; a weak D match, TRBD2 (6 bases). Looked up from germline, CDR1 is SGHRS and CDR2 is YFSETQ. The CDR3 contains 17 residues. V dropped 0 bases and J dropped 4 bases, with 18 bases sitting between them. The entire variable domain, with the rest obtained from reference TRBV5-1 and TRBJ2-3, is as follows: KAGVTQTPRYLIKTRGQQVTLSCSPISGHRSVSWYQQTPGQGLQFLFEYFSETQRNKGNFPGRFSGRQFSNSRSEMNVSTLELGDSALYLCASSLALVGSGADTQYFGPGTRLTVL.

The V and J genes are TRBV13 and TRBJ2-3; a possible D gene is TRBD2 (6 bases). The CDR3 totals 16 residues. Per germline, CDR1 PRHDT and CDR2 FYEKMQ (reference sequence). V lost 5 bases and J lost 3, with 18 bases in between. CDR3 residues: CASSPGGGGWTDTQYF. In DNA form, the CDR3 reads TGTGCCAGCAGCCCCGGTGGAGGAGGGTGGACAGATACGCAGTATTTT.

The rearrangement uses TRBV10-2 and TRBJ1-5; weak D call: TRBD1 (5 bases). With 3 bases removed from V and 6 bases from J, the gap between germline ends came to 6 bases. The CDR3 extends over 12 amino acids. Germline V gene lookup returns CDR1 WSHSY and CDR2 SAAADI. The CDR3 loop is CASSDGGQPQHF. In nucleotides, the CDR3 is TGCGCCAGCAGTGACGGGGGTCAGCCCCAGCATTTT.

Points on this clone: Sequence at one end of the junction differs from germline and may be a read error. V and J are TRBV7-9 and TRBJ2-3, with 9 bases fitting TRBD1. Germline V gene lookup returns CDR1 SEHNR and CDR2 FQNEAQ (reference sequence). The CDR3 sequence is 16 residues long. CDR3 nucleotide sequence: TGTTCCAGCAGCCCTGGACAGGGGCGAAGCACAGATACGCAGTATTTT. The encoded protein is CSSSPGQGRSTDTQYF.

J is TRBJ2-1 and V is TRBV6-1; weak D call: TRBD1 (8 bases). The CDR3 has 14 residues. The V gene lost 3 bases and the J gene lost 13 bases, with 19 bases spanning the gap. CDR1 is MNHNS, CDR2 SASEGT, per germline. Here the CDR3 DNA reads TGTGCCAGCAGTGAGAGCGGGGACAGGAGTAGACAGTTCTTC. This gives the protein CASSESGDRSRQFF.

This chain uses TRBV6-6 with TRBJ2-3; the match to TRBD2 covers 8 bases. With 2 bases clipped from V and 5 bases from J, the junction kept 3 bases outside the gene matches. The CDR3 runs to 14 residues. Germline values: CDR1 MNHNY, CDR2 SVGAGI (reference sequence). The CDR3 region has the DNA TGTGCCAGCAGTTACGGACTAGCTCGAGATACGCAGTATTTT. Translated, it gives CASSYGLARDTQYF.

The rearrangement links TRBV5-1 to TRBJ1-3, with D unclear. Per germline, CDR1 SGHRS and CDR2 YFSETQ. V was cut by 0 bases and J by 0 bases, with 10 bases left in between. This CDR3 has 16 amino acids. CDR3 coding DNA: TGCGCCAGCAGCTTGGAACCCTCAGACTCTGGAAACACCATATATTTT. As protein: CASSLEPSDSGNTIYF.

This clone turned up a few times. The chain links TRBV6-1 to TRBJ2-2; TRBD2 is a possible D gene (6 bases). The germline V gene encodes CDR1 MNHNS and CDR2 SASEGT. The CDR3 contains 13 residues. V lost 6 bases and J lost 5, with 10 bases in between. Here the CDR3 reads CASSLTSTGELFF. The CDR3, as DNA: TGTGCCAGCAGCCTGACTAGTACCGGGGAGCTGTTTTTT.

A few counts support this clone. The rearrangement joins TRBV2 to TRBJ2-2, with 11 bases aligning to TRBD2. Per germline, CDR1 SNHLY and CDR2 FYNNEI. The junction had 7 bases not matched to a gene; V was cut back by 3 bases and J by 4 bases. This CDR3 spans 17 amino acids. CDR3 DNA: TGTGCCAGCAGTGAGCATACTAGCGGGAGTTTCACCGGGGAGCTGTTTTTT. Translating gives CASSEHTSGSFTGELFF.

The V and J genes are TRBV4-1 and TRBJ2-2; tentative D call: TRBD1 (6 bases). Germline CDR1 MGHRA, CDR2 YSYEKL. V lost 1 base and J 0 bases, leaving 12 bases between the germline ends. This CDR3 contains 17 residues. The CDR3 nucleotides are TGCGCCAGCAGCCAAGTCAGGGGAACTACGAACACCGGGGAGCTGTTTTTT. It translates to CASSQVRGTTNTGELFF.